Below, 5 T cell receptor beta chains from the same sample are listed, as sequenced in a study of brain T cells in children with intractable seizures (dated by TCRdb to about 2021). The sample's time point label is to be understood as: blood from clinic visit 5 months post-surgery; TSC patient then seizure free. The library was made by the immunoSEQ multiplex PCR assay. In its TCRdb copy, this immuneACCESS table keeps in-frame sequences only and misses some clones. Where compared with another copy, unresolved V genes explain less than half of these, and the others have no known cause. A total of 340,000 or so clones appear in this sample, 93% of them only once. The top ten clonotypes cover around 5% of the sample. The sample was peripheral blood, taken about 5 months after surgery. Receptors were obtained from a boy younger than two with tuberous sclerosis and intractable seizures.

As regards this clone: The same CDR3 also results from other DNA sequences found in this sample. The chain has TRBV30 and TRBJ1-1; no firm D call. This CDR3 comprises 13 residues. V was shortened by 0 bases and J by 4 bases, with 9 bases between the two germline ends. Germline CDR1 and CDR2: GTSNPN and SVGIG (reference sequence). The CDR3 nucleotides are TGTGCCTGGAGTGTACTTGAGGGCACTGAAGCTTTCTTT. Residues: CAWSVLEGTEAFF.

This clone was seen a single time. The genes are TRBV3-1 (or the pseudogene TRBV3-2) and TRBJ1-3; no definite D call. Germline V gene data show CDR1 as LGHDT and CDR2 as YNNKEL (reference sequence). There are 14 residues in the CDR3. Trimming left V 0 bases short and J 4 bases short, with 7 bases between. The CDR3 loop reads CASSQEDQGNTIYF. In DNA form, the CDR3 reads TGTGCCAGCAGCCAAGAGGACCAGGGAAACACCATATATTTT.

The rearrangement joins TRBV5-1 to TRBJ2-7, with D hard to call. Germline CDR1 SGHRS, CDR2 YFSETQ. The CDR3 loop spans 13 amino acids. Trimming left V 0 bases short and J 5 bases short, with 9 bases between. CDR3 DNA: TGCGCCAGCAGCTTGGATCGGATCGACGAGCAGTACTTC. It encodes CASSLDRIDEQYF.

The chain links TRBV7-3 to TRBJ2-1; a possible D gene is TRBD2 (5 bases). Germline V gives CDR1 SGHTA, CDR2 FQGTGA. This CDR3 contains 12 residues. Trimming shortened V by 5 bases and J by 5 bases, and 7 bases separated the two germline ends. CDR3 protein: CASSRTHNEQFF. The CDR3 region has the DNA TGTGCCAGCAGCCGGACTCACAATGAGCAGTTCTTC.

The chain couples TRBV11-3 to TRBJ1-1; D is unresolved. The CDR3 runs to 12 residues. V lost 6 bases, J lost 6 bases, and 11 bases lay in between. The germline V gene encodes CDR1 SGHNT and CDR2 YENEEA. CDR3 protein: CASSRSWAEAFF. CDR3 nucleotides: TGTGCCAGCAGTAGGTCCTGGGCTGAAGCTTTCTTT. Combining the CDR3 with reference TRBV11-3 and TRBJ1-1 gives the whole variable domain EAGVVQSPRYKIIEKKQPVAFWCNPISGHNTLYWYLQNLGQGPELLIRYENEEAVDDSQLPKDRFSAERLKGVDSTLKIQPAELGDSAVYLCASSRSWAEAFFGQGTRLTVV.